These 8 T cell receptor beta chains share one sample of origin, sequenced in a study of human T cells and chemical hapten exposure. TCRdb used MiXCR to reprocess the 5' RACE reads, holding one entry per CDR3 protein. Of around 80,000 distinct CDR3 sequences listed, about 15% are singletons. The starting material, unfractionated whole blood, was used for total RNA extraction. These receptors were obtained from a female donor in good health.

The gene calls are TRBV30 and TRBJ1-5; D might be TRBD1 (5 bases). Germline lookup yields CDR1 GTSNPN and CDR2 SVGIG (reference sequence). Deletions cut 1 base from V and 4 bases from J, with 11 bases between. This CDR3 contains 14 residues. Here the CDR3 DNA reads TGTGCCTGGAGTGCCGGGACGGAGAATCAGCCCCAGCATTTT. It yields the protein CAWSAGTENQPQHF.

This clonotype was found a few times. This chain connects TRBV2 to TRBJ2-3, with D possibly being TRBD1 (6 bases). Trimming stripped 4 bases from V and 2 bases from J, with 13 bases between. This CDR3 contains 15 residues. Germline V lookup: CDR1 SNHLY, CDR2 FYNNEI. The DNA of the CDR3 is TGTGCCAGCAGTGCAAGTACAGGGACCACAGATACGCAGTATTTT. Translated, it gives CASSASTGTTDTQYF.

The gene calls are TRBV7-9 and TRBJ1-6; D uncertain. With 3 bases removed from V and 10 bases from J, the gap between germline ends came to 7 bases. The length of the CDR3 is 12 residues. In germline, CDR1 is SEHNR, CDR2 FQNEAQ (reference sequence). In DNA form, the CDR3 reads TGTGCCAGCAGCTTTTCGGGATCACCCCTCCACTTT. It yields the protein CASSFSGSPLHF.

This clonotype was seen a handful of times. CDR3 residues: CASSQLLGTGEVNEQFF. DNA of the CDR3: TGTGCCAGCAGCCAATTGTTGGGGACGGGAGAAGTTAATGAGCAGTTCTTC. This chain uses TRBV3-1 with TRBJ2-1, with a tentative D call TRBD2 (6 bases). The germline gives CDR1 LGHDT, CDR2 YNNKEL (reference sequence). Trimming stripped 2 bases from V and 7 bases from J, with 21 bases between. The length of the CDR3 is 17 residues.

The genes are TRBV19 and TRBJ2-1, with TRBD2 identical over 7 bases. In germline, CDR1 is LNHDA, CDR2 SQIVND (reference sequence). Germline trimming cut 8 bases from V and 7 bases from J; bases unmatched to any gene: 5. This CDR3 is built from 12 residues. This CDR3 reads CASYRGGNEQFF. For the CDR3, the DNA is TGTGCCAGTTATCGGGGAGGGAATGAGCAGTTCTTC.

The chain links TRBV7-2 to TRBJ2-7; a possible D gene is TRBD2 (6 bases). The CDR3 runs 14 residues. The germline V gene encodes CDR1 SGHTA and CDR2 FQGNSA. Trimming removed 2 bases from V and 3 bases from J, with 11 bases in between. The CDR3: CASSLSSGNYEQYF. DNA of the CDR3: TGTGCCAGCAGCTTAAGTAGCGGTAACTACGAGCAGTACTTC.

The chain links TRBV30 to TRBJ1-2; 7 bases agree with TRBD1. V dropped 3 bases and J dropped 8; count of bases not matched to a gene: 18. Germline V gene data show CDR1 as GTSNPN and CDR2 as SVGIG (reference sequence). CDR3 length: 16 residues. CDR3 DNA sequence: TGTGCCTGGAGGGGACAAAGCTCCGGGACAGAAAGAGGCTACACCTTC. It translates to CAWRGQSSGTERGYTF.

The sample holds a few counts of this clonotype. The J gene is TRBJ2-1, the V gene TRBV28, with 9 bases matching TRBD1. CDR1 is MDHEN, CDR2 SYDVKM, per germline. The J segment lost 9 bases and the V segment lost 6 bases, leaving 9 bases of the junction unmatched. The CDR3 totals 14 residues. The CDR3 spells CASSTGGAGGEQFF. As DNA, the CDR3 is TGTGCCAGCAGCACAGGGGGCGCAGGAGGTGAGCAGTTCTTC.